This T cell receptor beta chain was observed in a study of identical twins. Study-level points and caveats: Some out-of-frame alpha sequences were shared by twins, and these showed excess low generation probability.

TCRdb ran MiXCR on the 5' RACE reads and lists one entry per CDR3 protein. Among about 240,000 distinct CDR3 sequences listed, approximately 12% were seen once. The CDR3 is 15 amino acids. Per germline, CDR1 SEHNR and CDR2 FQNEAQ (reference sequence). V lost 6 bases and J lost 4; bases outside the gene matches: 9. There are many counts of this clonotype. As yet, its antigen is unknown. These data are also associated with another study on yellow fever vaccine responses in identical twins.

The V call is TRBV7-9, the J call TRBJ1-1; 9 nucleotides line up with TRBD1. Sequenced material: memory (CD45RO+) T cells sorted from blood. This TCR derives from a woman younger than 35 in good health. The CDR3 DNA reads as TGTGCCAGCAGAGCTACCGGGACAGGGAGCACTGAAGCTTTCTTT. Translation gives CASRATGTGSTEAFF.